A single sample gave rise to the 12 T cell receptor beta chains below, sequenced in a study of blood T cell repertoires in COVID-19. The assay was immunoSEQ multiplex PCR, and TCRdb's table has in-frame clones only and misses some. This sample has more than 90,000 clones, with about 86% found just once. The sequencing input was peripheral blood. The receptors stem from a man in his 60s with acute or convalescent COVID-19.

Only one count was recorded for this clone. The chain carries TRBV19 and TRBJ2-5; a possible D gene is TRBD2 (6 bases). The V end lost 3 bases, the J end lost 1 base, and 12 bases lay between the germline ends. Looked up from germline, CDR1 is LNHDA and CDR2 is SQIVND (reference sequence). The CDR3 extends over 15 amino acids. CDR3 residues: CASSMGGLLQETQYF. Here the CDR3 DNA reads TGTGCCAGTAGTATGGGAGGACTCCTCCAAGAGACCCAGTACTTC.

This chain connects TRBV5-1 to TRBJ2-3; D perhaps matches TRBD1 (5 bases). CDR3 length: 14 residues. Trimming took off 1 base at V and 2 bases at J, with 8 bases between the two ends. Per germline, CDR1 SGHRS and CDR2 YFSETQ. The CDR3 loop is CASSLYGATDTQYF. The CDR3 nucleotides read TGCGCCAGCAGCTTGTATGGGGCCACAGATACGCAGTATTTT.

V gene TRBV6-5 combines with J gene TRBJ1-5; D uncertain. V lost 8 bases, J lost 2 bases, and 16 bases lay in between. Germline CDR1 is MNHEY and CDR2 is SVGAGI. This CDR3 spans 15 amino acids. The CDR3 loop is CASQKDNWGNQPQHF. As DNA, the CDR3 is TGTGCCAGCCAAAAAGACAACTGGGGCAATCAGCCCCAGCATTTT.

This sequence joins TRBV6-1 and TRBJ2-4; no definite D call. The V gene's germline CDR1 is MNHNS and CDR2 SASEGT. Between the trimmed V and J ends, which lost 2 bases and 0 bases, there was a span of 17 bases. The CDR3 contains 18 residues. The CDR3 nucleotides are TGTGCCAGCAGTGAACTGGGTCGAGCCAGACTAGCCAAAAACATTCAGTACTTC. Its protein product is CASSELGRARLAKNIQYF.

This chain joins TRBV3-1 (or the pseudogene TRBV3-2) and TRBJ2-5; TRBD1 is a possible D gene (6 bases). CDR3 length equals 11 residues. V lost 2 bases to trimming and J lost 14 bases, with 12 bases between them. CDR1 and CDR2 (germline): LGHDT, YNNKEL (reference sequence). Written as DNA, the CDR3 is TGTGCCAGCAGCCAACAGGGGCCCTTCTACTTC. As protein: CASSQQGPFYF.

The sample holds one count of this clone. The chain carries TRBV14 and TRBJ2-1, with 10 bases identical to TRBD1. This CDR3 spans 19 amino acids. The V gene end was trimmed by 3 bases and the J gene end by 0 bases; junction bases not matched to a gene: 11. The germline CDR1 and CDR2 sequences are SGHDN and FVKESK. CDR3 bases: TGTGCCAGCAGCCAGAACCTCTTGGGACAGGGGAGCTCCTACAATGAGCAGTTCTTC. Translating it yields CASSQNLLGQGSSYNEQFF.

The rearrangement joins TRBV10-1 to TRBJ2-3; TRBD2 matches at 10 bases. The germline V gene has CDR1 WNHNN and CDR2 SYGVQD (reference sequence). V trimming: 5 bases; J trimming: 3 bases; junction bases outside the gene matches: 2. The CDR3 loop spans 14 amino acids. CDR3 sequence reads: CASSPAGGTDTQYF. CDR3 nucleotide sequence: TGCGCCAGCAGTCCAGCGGGAGGGACAGATACGCAGTATTTT.

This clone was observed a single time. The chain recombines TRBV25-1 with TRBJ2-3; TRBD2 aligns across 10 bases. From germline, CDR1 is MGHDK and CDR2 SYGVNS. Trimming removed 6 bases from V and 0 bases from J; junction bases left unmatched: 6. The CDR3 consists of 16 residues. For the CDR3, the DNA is TGTGCCAGCAGCCCCAGACTAGCGGGTAGCACAGATACGCAGTATTTT. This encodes CASSPRLAGSTDTQYF.

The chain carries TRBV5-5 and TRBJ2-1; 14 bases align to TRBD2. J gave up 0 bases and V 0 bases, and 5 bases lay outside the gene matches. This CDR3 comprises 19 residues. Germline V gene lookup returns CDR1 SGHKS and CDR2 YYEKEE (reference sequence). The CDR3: CASSLEGLAGGRSYNEQFF. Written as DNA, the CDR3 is TGTGCCAGCAGCTTGGAAGGACTAGCGGGGGGCCGCTCCTACAATGAGCAGTTCTTC.

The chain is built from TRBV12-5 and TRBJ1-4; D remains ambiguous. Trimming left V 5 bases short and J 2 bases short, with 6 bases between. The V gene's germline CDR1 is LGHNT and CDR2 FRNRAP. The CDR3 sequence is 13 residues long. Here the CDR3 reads CASGPLTNEKLFF. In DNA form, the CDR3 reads TGTGCTAGTGGTCCCCTTACTAATGAAAAACTGTTTTTT.

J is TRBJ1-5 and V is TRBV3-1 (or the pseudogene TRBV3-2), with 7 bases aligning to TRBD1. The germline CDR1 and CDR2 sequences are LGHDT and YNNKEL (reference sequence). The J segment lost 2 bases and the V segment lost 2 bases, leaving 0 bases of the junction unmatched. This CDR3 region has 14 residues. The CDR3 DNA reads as TGTGCCAGCAGCCAAACAGGGGGCAATCAGCCCCAGCATTTT. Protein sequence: CASSQTGGNQPQHF.

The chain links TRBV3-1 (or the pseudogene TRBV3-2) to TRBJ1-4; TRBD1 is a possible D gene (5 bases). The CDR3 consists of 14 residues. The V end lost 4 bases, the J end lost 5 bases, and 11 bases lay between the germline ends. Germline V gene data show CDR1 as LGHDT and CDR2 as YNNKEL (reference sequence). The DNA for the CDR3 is TGTGCCAGCAGCCCGCCCCGGGGGAATGAAAAACTGTTTTTT. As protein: CASSPPRGNEKLFF.